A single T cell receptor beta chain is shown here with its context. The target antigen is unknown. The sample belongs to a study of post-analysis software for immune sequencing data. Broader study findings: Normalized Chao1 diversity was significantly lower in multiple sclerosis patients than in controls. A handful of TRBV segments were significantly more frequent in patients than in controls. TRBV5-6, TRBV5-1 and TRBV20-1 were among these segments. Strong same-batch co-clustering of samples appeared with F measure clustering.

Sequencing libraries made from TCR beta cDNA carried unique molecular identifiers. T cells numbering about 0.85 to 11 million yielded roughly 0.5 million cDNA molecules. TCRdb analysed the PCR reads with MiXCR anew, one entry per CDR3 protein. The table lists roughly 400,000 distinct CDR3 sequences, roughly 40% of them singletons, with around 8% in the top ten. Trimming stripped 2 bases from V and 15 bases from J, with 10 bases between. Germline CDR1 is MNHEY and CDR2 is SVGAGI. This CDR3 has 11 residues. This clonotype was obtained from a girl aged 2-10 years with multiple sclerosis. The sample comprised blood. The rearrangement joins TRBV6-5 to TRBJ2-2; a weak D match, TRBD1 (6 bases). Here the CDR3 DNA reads TGTGCCAGCAGTTACGGGGCAGGGGTGTTTTTT. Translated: CASSYGAGVFF.